These 16 T cell receptor beta chains were sequenced from one sample in a study of T cells in Graves' hyperthyroidism and ophthalmopathy. Amplification of TCR beta CDR3 regions was performed using RNA transcripts as template. When the TCR CDR3 underwent first-round RT-PCR, the HTBI primer set was used. One entry per CDR3 protein results from TCRdb running MiXCR on the multiplex PCR reads. Of about 350,000 distinct CDR3 sequences detected, roughly 14% appear once; the ten largest clones hold about 22%. The sequenced sample was blood. The receptor set was obtained from a woman in her 30s with Graves' hyperthyroidism.

This clonotype was seen repeatedly, ten times or more. CDR3 protein: CASKTGGREKLFF. DNA of the CDR3: TGTGCCAGCAAAACAGGGGGTCGGGAAAAACTGTTTTTT. The V gene is TRBV12-3 or TRBV12-4, the J gene TRBJ1-4; 8 bases match TRBD1. CDR3 size: 13 residues. Trimming removed 7 bases from V and 8 bases from J; junction bases left unmatched: 6.

This clonotype was counted only a few times. V and J are TRBV30 and TRBJ2-6, with no clear D. The length of the CDR3 is 15 residues. Germline values: CDR1 GTSNPN, CDR2 SVGIG (reference sequence). V was shortened by 0 bases and J by 0 bases, with 6 bases between the two germline ends. This chain's CDR3 is CAWSVLTSGANVLTF. The CDR3 DNA sequence: TGTGCCTGGAGTGTACTCACCTCTGGGGCCAACGTCCTGACTTTC. The full variable domain, its missing parts supplied by reference TRBV30 and TRBJ2-6, is SQTIHQWPATLVQPVGSPLSLECTVEGTSNPNLYWYRQAAGRGLQLLFYSVGIGQISSEVPQNLSASRPQDRQFILSSKKLLLSDSGFYLCAWSVLTSGANVLTFGAGSRLTVL.

This clonotype was seen a handful of times. V and J are TRBV29-1 and TRBJ2-1; 7 nucleotides align to TRBD1. Germline trimming cut 3 bases from V and 2 bases from J; bases unmatched to any gene: 10. From germline, CDR1 is SQVTM and CDR2 ANQGSEA. The CDR3 is made up of 16 amino acids. CDR3 DNA sequence: TGCAGCGTTGAGGATAGGACAGGAATCACCTACAATGAGCAGTTCTTC. Residues: CSVEDRTGITYNEQFF.

This clonotype appeared many times. The chain employs TRBV20-1 and TRBJ2-7; 8 bases match TRBD1. The germline V gene has CDR1 DFQATT and CDR2 SNEGSKA (reference sequence). The CDR3 is 14 amino acids. Germline trimming cut 1 base from V and 4 bases from J; bases unmatched to any gene: 6. The CDR3 reads CSARGTGRTYEQYF. In DNA form, the CDR3 reads TGCAGTGCTAGAGGGACAGGGCGTACGTACGAGCAGTACTTC.

This clonotype was picked up many times. The chain employs TRBV11-2 and TRBJ2-7; possible D gene TRBD1, 6 bases. CDR3 length: 15 amino acids. The germline V and J ends were trimmed by 4 bases and 0 bases, with 13 bases remaining between them. Germline CDR1 is SGHAT and CDR2 is FQNNGV. The CDR3 DNA reads as TGTGCCAGCAGCTCCCCCGGGACAAGCTCCTACGAGCAGTACTTC. Encoded protein: CASSSPGTSSYEQYF.

This CDR3 is CASSPPPSREAFF. CDR3 nucleotides: TGTGCCAGCAGCCCCCCCCCCTCCCGAGAAGCTTTCTTT. The chain employs TRBV6-2 or TRBV6-3 and TRBJ1-1; unclear D gene. Between the trimmed V and J ends, which lost 6 bases and 8 bases, there was a span of 16 bases. Germline CDR1 and CDR2: MNHEY and SVGEGT. The CDR3 totals 13 residues.

Only a few counts were recorded for this clonotype. The V gene is TRBV6-1, the J gene TRBJ2-7; no reliable D call. Germline V gene lookup returns CDR1 MNHNS and CDR2 SASEGT. The CDR3 consists of 12 residues. V shed 8 bases and J shed 0 bases, with 8 bases lying between them. The CDR3 nucleotides read TGTGCCAGCGGCAGCCTCTCCTACGAGCAGTACTTC. It specifies CASGSLSYEQYF.

This clonotype was seen ten or more times. The chain uses TRBV20-1 and TRBJ2-7; 8 nucleotides match TRBD1. J lost 0 bases, V lost 5 bases, and 9 bases had no gene match. The germline gives CDR1 DFQATT, CDR2 SNEGSKA (reference sequence). The CDR3 is made up of 15 amino acids. CDR3 sequence (DNA): TGCAGTGCTCCGTCCGGGACAGGCCTCTCCTACGAGCAGTACTTC. This codes for CSAPSGTGLSYEQYF.

The chain has TRBV18 and TRBJ1-5, with TRBD1 identical over 8 bases. V was clipped by 2 bases and J by 6 bases; unmatched bases: 6. The CDR3 has 15 amino acids. Germline CDR1 and CDR2: KGHSH and LQKENI. The CDR3 spells CASSPSETGVQPQHF. CDR3 coding DNA: TGTGCCAGCTCACCATCCGAGACAGGGGTTCAGCCCCAGCATTTT.

The rearrangement uses TRBV3-1 and TRBJ2-3; 8 positions match TRBD1. The CDR3 has 16 residues. Germline CDR1 reads LGHDT; CDR2 reads YNNKEL (reference sequence). The junction had 5 bases not matched to a gene; V was cut back by 0 bases and J by 3 bases. CDR3 residues: CASSQEDRVVTDTQYF. For the CDR3, the DNA is TGTGCCAGCAGCCAAGAGGACAGGGTGGTGACAGATACGCAGTATTTT.

This clonotype has at least ten counts. The genes are TRBV20-1 and TRBJ2-7; 7 bases are shared with TRBD2. The CDR3 is made up of 13 amino acids. The junction had 9 bases not matched to a gene; V was cut back by 1 base and J by 9 bases. CDR1 and CDR2 (germline): DFQATT, SNEGSKA (reference sequence). The CDR3 region has the DNA TGCAGTGCTAGAGCCCTCCGGGAGCGGGGGCAGTACTTC. Its protein is CSARALRERGQYF.

The sample holds many counts of this clonotype. This chain uses TRBV29-1 with TRBJ2-2; 8 bases fit TRBD1. With V trimmed by 7 bases and J by 0 bases, 4 bases remained unmatched. This CDR3 is 14 amino acids long. The V gene's germline CDR1 is SQVTM and CDR2 ANQGSEA. The CDR3 sequence is CSAKGQANTGELFF. The CDR3 DNA reads as TGCAGCGCAAAGGGACAGGCGAACACCGGGGAGCTGTTTTTT.

Only a few counts were recorded for this clonotype. The chain uses TRBV7-3 and TRBJ2-1, with 12 bases aligning to TRBD2. Losses at the gene ends were 5 bases for V and 9 bases for J; bases not matched to a gene: 8. Germline-derived CDR1 and CDR2 are SGHTA and FQGTGA. The CDR3 contains 15 residues. CDR3 region: CASSTGLAGSSEQFF. CDR3 sequence (DNA): TGTGCCAGCAGCACAGGACTAGCGGGAAGCAGTGAGCAGTTCTTC.

This clonotype was detected many times. The rearrangement joins TRBV12-3 or TRBV12-4 to TRBJ2-7; TRBD2 is a possible D gene (9 bases). The CDR3 is 16 amino acids. The germline V and J ends were trimmed by 3 bases and 7 bases, with 22 bases remaining between them. The CDR3 spells CASSLSGRQGAREQYF. In DNA, the CDR3 is TGTGCCAGCAGTTTGAGCGGGAGGCAGGGGGCGCGAGAGCAGTACTTC.

This clonotype was seen at least ten times. The chain couples TRBV20-1 to TRBJ2-3, with 15 bases matching TRBD2. Per germline, CDR1 DFQATT and CDR2 SNEGSKA (reference sequence). The CDR3 runs 14 residues. The CDR3 protein is CSLVGTSGRDTQYF. CDR3 nucleotide sequence: TGCAGCTTGGTCGGGACTAGCGGGAGGGATACGCAGTATTTT.

This clonotype was observed a handful of times. The rearrangement links TRBV2 to TRBJ1-5; 9 nucleotides align to TRBD1. With V trimmed by 2 bases and J by 7 bases, 15 bases remained unmatched. Germline V CDR1 and CDR2: SNHLY, FYNNEI. The length of the CDR3 is 18 residues. DNA for the CDR3: TGTGCCAGCAGTGAAACCCTGAACCCTGGGACAGGGAGGCAGCCCCAGCATTTT. Translating it yields CASSETLNPGTGRQPQHF.